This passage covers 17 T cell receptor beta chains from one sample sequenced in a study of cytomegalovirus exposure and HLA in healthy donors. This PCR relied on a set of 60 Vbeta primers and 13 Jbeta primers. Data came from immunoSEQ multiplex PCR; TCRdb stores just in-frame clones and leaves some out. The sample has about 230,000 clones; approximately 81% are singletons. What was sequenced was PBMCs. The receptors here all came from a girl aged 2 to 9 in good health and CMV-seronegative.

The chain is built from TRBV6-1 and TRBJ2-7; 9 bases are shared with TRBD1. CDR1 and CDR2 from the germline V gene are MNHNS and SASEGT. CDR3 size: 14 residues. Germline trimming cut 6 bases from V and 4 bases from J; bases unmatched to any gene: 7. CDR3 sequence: CASRSTGGRYEQYF. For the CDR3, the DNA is TGTGCCAGCAGATCGACAGGGGGACGATACGAGCAGTACTTC.

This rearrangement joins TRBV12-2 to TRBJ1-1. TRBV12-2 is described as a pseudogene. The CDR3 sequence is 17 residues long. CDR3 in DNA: TGTGCAAGTCGCTTAGCGCCGAGCGCGGGAGGATCCACTGAAGCTTTCTTT. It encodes CASRLAPSAGGSTEAFF.

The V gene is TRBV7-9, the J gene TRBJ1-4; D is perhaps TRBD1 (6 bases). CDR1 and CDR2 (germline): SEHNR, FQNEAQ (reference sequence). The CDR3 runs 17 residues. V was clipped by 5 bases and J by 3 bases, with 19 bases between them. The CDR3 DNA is TGTGCCAGCAGCCCTATGCGGCTGGGGGCTCCTAATGAAAAACTGTTTTTT. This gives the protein CASSPMRLGAPNEKLFF.

The DNA of the CDR3 is TGTGCCAGCAGCGCCCGGGGACTAGTGGACACCGGGGAGCTGTTTTTT. Translated: CASSARGLVDTGELFF. This chain links TRBV9 with TRBJ2-2; 8 positions match TRBD2. With V trimmed by 3 bases and J by 3 bases, 7 bases remained unmatched. CDR3 size: 16 residues. CDR1 and CDR2 (germline): SGDLS, YYNGEE.

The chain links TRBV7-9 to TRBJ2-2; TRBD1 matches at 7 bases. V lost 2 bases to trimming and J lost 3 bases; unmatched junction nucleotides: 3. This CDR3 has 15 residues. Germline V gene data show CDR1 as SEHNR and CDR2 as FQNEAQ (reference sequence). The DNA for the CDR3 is TGTGCCAGCAGCTTAAACAGGGGCGACACCGGGGAGCTGTTTTTT. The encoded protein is CASSLNRGDTGELFF.

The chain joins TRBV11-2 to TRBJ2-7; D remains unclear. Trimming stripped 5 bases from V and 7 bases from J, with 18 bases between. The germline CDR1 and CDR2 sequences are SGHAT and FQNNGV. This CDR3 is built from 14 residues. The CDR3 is CASSPQRLIKEQYF. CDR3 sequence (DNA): TGTGCCAGCAGCCCGCAACGTCTAATCAAAGAGCAGTACTTC.

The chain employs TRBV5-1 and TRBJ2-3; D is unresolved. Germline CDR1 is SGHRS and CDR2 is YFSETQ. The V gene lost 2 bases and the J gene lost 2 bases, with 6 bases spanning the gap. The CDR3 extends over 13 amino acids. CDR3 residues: CASSFGDTDTQYF. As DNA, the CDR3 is TGCGCCAGCAGCTTCGGAGACACAGATACGCAGTATTTT.

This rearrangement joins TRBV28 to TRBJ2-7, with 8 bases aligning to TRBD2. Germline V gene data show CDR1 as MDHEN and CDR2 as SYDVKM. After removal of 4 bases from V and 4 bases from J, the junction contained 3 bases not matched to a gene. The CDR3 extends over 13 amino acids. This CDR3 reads CASSSSGGYEQYF. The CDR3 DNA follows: TGTGCCAGCAGTTCGAGCGGGGGTTACGAGCAGTACTTC.

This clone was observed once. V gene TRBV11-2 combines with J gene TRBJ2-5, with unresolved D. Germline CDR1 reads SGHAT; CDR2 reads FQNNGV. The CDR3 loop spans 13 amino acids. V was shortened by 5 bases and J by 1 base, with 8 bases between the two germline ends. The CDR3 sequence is CASSPGFQETQYF. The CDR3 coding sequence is TGTGCCAGCAGCCCAGGTTTCCAAGAGACCCAGTACTTC.

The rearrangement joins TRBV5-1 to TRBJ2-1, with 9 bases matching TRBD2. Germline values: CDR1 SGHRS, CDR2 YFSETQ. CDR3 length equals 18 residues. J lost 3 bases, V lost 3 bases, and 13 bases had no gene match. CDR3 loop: CASSSPLAGESGYNEQFF. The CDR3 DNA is TGCGCCAGCAGCTCCCCTTTAGCGGGAGAGAGTGGCTACAATGAGCAGTTCTTC. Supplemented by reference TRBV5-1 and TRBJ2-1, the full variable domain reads KAGVTQTPRYLIKTRGQQVTLSCSPISGHRSVSWYQQTPGQGLQFLFEYFSETQRNKGNFPGRFSGRQFSNSRSEMNVSTLELGDSALYLCASSSPLAGESGYNEQFFGPGTRLTVL.

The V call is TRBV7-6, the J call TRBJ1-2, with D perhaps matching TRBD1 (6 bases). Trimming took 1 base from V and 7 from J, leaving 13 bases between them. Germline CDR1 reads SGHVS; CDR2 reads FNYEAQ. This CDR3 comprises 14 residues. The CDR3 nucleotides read TGTGCCAGCAGCTTAGGAGGTAGGGGGTCTGGCTACACCTTC. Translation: CASSLGGRGSGYTF.

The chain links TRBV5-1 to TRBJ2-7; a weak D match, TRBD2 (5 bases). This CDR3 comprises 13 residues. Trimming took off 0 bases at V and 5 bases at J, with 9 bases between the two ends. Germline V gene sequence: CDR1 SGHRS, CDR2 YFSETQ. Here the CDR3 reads CASSLGGSNEQYF. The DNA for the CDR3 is TGCGCCAGCAGCTTGGGTGGGAGTAACGAGCAGTACTTC.

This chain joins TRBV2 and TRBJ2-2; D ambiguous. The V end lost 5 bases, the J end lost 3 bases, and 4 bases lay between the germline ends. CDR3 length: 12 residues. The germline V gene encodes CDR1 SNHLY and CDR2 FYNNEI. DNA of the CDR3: TGTGCCAGCAGTCGGGACACCGGGGAGCTGTTTTTT. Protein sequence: CASSRDTGELFF.

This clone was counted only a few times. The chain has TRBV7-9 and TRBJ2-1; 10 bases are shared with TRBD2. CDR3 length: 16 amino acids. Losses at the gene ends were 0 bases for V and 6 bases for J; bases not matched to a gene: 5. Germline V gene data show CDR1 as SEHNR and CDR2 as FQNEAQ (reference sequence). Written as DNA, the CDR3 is TGTGCCAGCAGCTTAGCGCGAGGGACTAGCGTCAATGAGCAGTTCTTC. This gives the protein CASSLARGTSVNEQFF.

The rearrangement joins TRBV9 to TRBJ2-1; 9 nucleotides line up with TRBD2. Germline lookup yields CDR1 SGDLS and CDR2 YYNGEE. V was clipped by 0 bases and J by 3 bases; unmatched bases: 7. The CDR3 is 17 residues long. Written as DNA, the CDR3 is TGTGCCAGCAGCGTAGCTCGGCTAGCGGGGATCTACAATGAGCAGTTCTTC. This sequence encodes CASSVARLAGIYNEQFF.

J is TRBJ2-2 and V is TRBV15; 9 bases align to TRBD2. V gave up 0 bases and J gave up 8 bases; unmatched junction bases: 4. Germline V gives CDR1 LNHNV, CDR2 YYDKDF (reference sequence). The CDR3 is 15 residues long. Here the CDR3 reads CATSREVAGAGELFF. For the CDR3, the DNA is TGTGCCACCAGCAGAGAGGTAGCGGGGGCAGGGGAGCTGTTTTTT.

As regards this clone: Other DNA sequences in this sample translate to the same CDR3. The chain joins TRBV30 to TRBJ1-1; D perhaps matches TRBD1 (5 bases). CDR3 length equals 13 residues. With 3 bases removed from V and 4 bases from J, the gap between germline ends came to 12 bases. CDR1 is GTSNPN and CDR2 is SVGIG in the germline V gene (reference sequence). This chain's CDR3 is CAWSRTGGTEAFF. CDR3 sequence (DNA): TGTGCCTGGAGCCGTACGGGGGGCACTGAAGCTTTCTTT.